This T cell receptor (beta chain) appears in the sequencing data of a study of blood T cell repertoires in COVID-19. Study-level background: Samples taken during acute and convalescent COVID-19 were collected in the United States, Italy and Spain. Sources were T cells, B-cell-depleted T cells, or PBMCs; the material itself was cDNA or gDNA.

Original handling: Amplification with reference gene primers provided the estimates of nucleated cell counts. Assay: immunoSEQ multiplex PCR; the TCRdb copy retains only in-frame clones and omits some. D and trimming come from the DNA, and the V and J calls and clone size come from that table. The table shows about 130,000 clones, with over 70% occurring only once. The CDR3 is made up of 12 amino acids. Trimming took off 0 bases at V and 5 bases at J, with 4 bases between the two ends. CDR1 is LNHNV and CDR2 is YYDKDF in the germline V gene (reference sequence). The sequence was obtained from a man older than 75 with acute or convalescent COVID-19. The chain uses TRBV15 and TRBJ2-5; D is undetermined. The sample comprised peripheral blood. In DNA form, the CDR3 reads TGTGCCACCAGCAGAGATTCGGAGACCCAGTACTTC. This encodes CATSRDSETQYF.